The 9 T cell receptor beta chains reported below all come from one sample, sequenced in a study of OX40 agonist ivuxolimab in advanced cancers. The data were produced by immunoSEQ multiplex PCR, yet TCRdb's version contains in-frame clones alone and is incomplete. The profile shows fewer than 110,000 clones, around 90% of them singletons. Material: CD4+ or CD8+ T cells sorted from blood, obtained in a trial of the OX40 agonist ivuxolimab. The receptor source for this set is an adult with an advanced solid tumor such as melanoma, head and neck, liver or kidney cancer.

The V call is TRBV4-1, the J call TRBJ1-2; TRBD1 aligns across 7 bases. The V gene's germline CDR1 is MGHRA and CDR2 YSYEKL. J was trimmed by 8 bases and V by 0 bases; bases with no gene match: 9. CDR3 size: 15 residues. The CDR3 loop reads CASSQEYRGQGGYTF. The DNA for the CDR3 is TGCGCCAGCAGCCAAGAGTACAGGGGTCAGGGCGGCTACACCTTC.

The CDR3 region is CASSQVGSRVWYGYTF. CDR3 coding DNA: TGCGCCAGCAGCCAAGTAGGGAGCAGGGTCTGGTATGGCTACACCTTC. V and J are TRBV4-3 and TRBJ1-2; D might be TRBD1 (5 bases). Germline V CDR1 and CDR2: LGHNA, YSLEER. V was clipped by 1 base and J by 5 bases, with 17 bases between them. The CDR3 is 16 residues long.

V is TRBV7-9 and J is TRBJ1-1; possible D gene TRBD1, 5 bases. The CDR3 sequence is 12 residues long. Germline CDR1 SEHNR, CDR2 FQNEAQ (reference sequence). Trimming removed 5 bases at V and 6 bases at J, with 10 bases between. The CDR3 DNA reads TGTGCCAGCAGCCCAGACAGCCCTGAAGCTTTCTTT. Translating gives CASSPDSPEAFF.

V and J are TRBV5-4 and TRBJ2-1; TRBD2 matches at 10 bases. This CDR3 comprises 16 residues. Germline trimming cut 3 bases from V and 0 bases from J; bases unmatched to any gene: 3. Germline CDR1 and CDR2: SGHNT and YYREEE (reference sequence). CDR3 coding DNA: TGTGCCAGCAGCTCCCCTAGCGGGAGCTCCTACAATGAGCAGTTCTTC. Protein product: CASSSPSGSSYNEQFF.

The chain is built from TRBV2 and TRBJ2-7, with TRBD2 identical over 12 bases. The germline V gene encodes CDR1 SNHLY and CDR2 FYNNEI. CDR3 length: 13 residues. Trimming cost V 5 bases and J 9 bases; bases outside gene matches: 5. CDR3 DNA: TGTGCCAGCAGTCGACTAGCGGGAGAGGCGCAGTACTTC. This codes for CASSRLAGEAQYF.

J is TRBJ2-1 and V is TRBV28, with 10 bases aligning to TRBD2. Losses at the gene ends were 4 bases for V and 7 bases for J; bases not matched to a gene: 7. The CDR3 has 15 residues. Germline loops: CDR1 MDHEN, CDR2 SYDVKM. The CDR3 DNA sequence: TGTGCCAGCAGTTCTAGCGGGAGATTTACGAATGAGCAGTTCTTC. This sequence encodes CASSSSGRFTNEQFF.

This clone occurred once. The V gene is TRBV19, the J gene TRBJ2-7; TRBD1 agrees at 9 bases. Losses at the gene ends were 4 bases for V and 4 bases for J; bases not matched to a gene: 8. This CDR3 contains 15 residues. Germline lookup yields CDR1 LNHDA and CDR2 SQIVND (reference sequence). DNA for the CDR3: TGTGCCAGTAGTAAACCCGGGACAGGGATTTACGAGCAGTACTTC. Protein: CASSKPGTGIYEQYF.

The genes are TRBV7-9 and TRBJ2-7; TRBD1 is a possible D gene (5 bases). The V and J ends lost 6 bases and 0 bases respectively, with 15 bases between them. This CDR3 has 15 amino acids. Germline CDR1 and CDR2: SEHNR and FQNEAQ (reference sequence). The CDR3 region has the DNA TGTGCCAGCAGGATCGACAGTGCGAGCTCCTACGAGCAGTACTTC. Its translation: CASRIDSASSYEQYF.

The chain uses TRBV13 and TRBJ2-3; 9 positions agree with TRBD2. The V and J ends lost 5 bases and 6 bases, in that order; junction bases with no gene match: 9. Germline V gene data show CDR1 as PRHDT and CDR2 as FYEKMQ (reference sequence). The CDR3 extends over 15 amino acids. The CDR3 here is CASSPPLAGADTQYF. CDR3 bases: TGTGCCAGCAGCCCTCCCTTAGCGGGAGCCGATACGCAGTATTTT.